The 19 T cell receptor beta chains listed next were all sequenced from one sample in a study of T cells expressing NK-cell markers. TCRdb re-called the 5' RACE reads and shows each CDR3 protein once, DNA omitted. This listing includes roughly 280,000 distinct CDR3 sequences. Sequencing input: blood T cells: a sorted CD56 or NKG2C T cell subset, CD4+ or CD8+ T cells, or bulk PBMC T cells (not recorded which). Receptors originate from a man between 18 and 35 years old in good health.

This sequence joins TRBV6-5 and TRBJ2-3; the D call of TRBD1 rests on TCRdb alone, since no DNA is present to check it. The CDR3 totals 17 residues. Germline assignment: CDR1 MNHEY and CDR2 SVGAGI. CDR3 sequence reads: CASSYSGAGISLDTQYF.

The J gene is TRBJ2-5, the V gene TRBV3-1. The CDR3 spans 14 residues. Germline V gene data show CDR1 as LGHDT and CDR2 as YNNKEL (reference sequence). CDR3 protein: CASSQAARSETQYF.

V usage is TRBV5-6 and J usage is TRBJ2-1. CDR3 length: 13 residues. Looked up from germline, CDR1 is SGHDT and CDR2 is YYEEEE. The CDR3: CASSVDRNNEQFF.

The chain links TRBV7-9 to TRBJ1-2. Germline values: CDR1 SEHNR, CDR2 FQNEAQ (reference sequence). This CDR3 region has 15 residues. CDR3 sequence reads: CASSLVVGSNYGYTF.

The V and J genes are TRBV20-1 and TRBJ2-7; TCRdb's assignment of TRBD2 cannot be checked, as there is no DNA. The CDR3 is made up of 12 amino acids. Germline V gives CDR1 DFQATT, CDR2 SNEGSKA (reference sequence). The CDR3 reads CSASSRAWGQYF.

J is TRBJ1-3 and V is TRBV5-1; TCRdb's D call of TRBD1 is untestable without DNA. Germline assignment: CDR1 SGHRS and CDR2 YFSETQ. The CDR3 is 15 amino acids. The chain's CDR3 is CASCLGPPTGNTIYF. Supplemented by reference TRBV5-1 and TRBJ1-3, the full variable domain reads KAGVTQTPRYLIKTRGQQVTLSCSPISGHRSVSWYQQTPGQGLQFLFEYFSETQRNKGNFPGRFSGRQFSNSRSEMNVSTLELGDSALYLCASCLGPPTGNTIYFGEGSWLTVV.

This chain uses TRBV20-1 with TRBJ1-1; checking the TCRdb D call of TRBD1 is not possible without DNA. Germline CDR1 reads DFQATT; CDR2 reads SNEGSKA (reference sequence). The CDR3 has 16 amino acids. The CDR3 reads CSARDVRRGTNTEAFF.

The chain recombines TRBV20-1 with TRBJ2-7; TCRdb indicates TRBD2, and absent DNA this call remains unverified. The germline gives CDR1 DFQATT, CDR2 SNEGSKA (reference sequence). The CDR3 spans 16 residues. The chain's CDR3 is CSALNPSSGRAYEQYF.

The genes are TRBV29-1 and TRBJ1-5. Germline values: CDR1 SQVTM, CDR2 ANQGSEA. The CDR3 is 13 amino acids. CDR3 sequence: CSVLGDSGQPQHF.

This chain connects TRBV10-3 to TRBJ2-2; the TRBD2 assignment by TCRdb is unverifiable without DNA. The CDR3 loop spans 15 amino acids. Germline-derived CDR1 and CDR2 are ENHRY and SYGVKD. The chain's CDR3 is CAITGTSANTGELFF.

The chain has TRBV29-1 and TRBJ2-3; TCRdb's D gene call, TRBD2, goes unchecked for lack of DNA. The germline V gene has CDR1 SQVTM and CDR2 ANQGSEA. The length of the CDR3 is 13 residues. The CDR3 is CSVVPPGLAGRYF.

The chain combines TRBV5-1 with TRBJ2-2; lacking DNA, the TRBD1 call made by TCRdb goes unchecked. CDR1 is SGHRS and CDR2 is YFSETQ in the germline V gene. The CDR3 is 15 amino acids. CDR3 in amino acids: CASSPIPGESGELFF.

The chain combines TRBV6-2 or TRBV6-3 with TRBJ1-5; TCRdb's D call, TRBD1, is unchecked because there is no DNA. CDR1 is MNHEY and CDR2 is SVGEGT in the germline V gene. The CDR3 is 14 residues long. CDR3 residues: CASDHRVVGQPQHF.

The chain uses TRBV28 and TRBJ2-1; TCRdb calls TRBD2, which cannot be checked without DNA. This CDR3 region has 13 residues. Germline CDR1 is MDHEN and CDR2 is SYDVKM. This chain's CDR3 is CASSGRAGNEQFF.

The rearrangement joins TRBV3-1 to TRBJ1-5; TCRdb returns TRBD1, unconfirmable since there is no DNA. This CDR3 comprises 14 residues. Germline lookup yields CDR1 LGHDT and CDR2 YNNKEL (reference sequence). This CDR3 reads CASSQGTGERSQHF.

The gene calls are TRBV28 and TRBJ1-5; TCRdb outputs TRBD1, but without DNA this stays unchecked. Germline CDR1 MDHEN, CDR2 SYDVKM. This CDR3 comprises 16 residues. CDR3 protein: CASSLAGQGALEPQHF.

The chain uses TRBV6-5 and TRBJ2-1; TCRdb gives TRBD2 as the D gene, but with no DNA this cannot be confirmed. Germline V gives CDR1 MNHEY, CDR2 SVGAGI. There are 16 residues in the CDR3. The CDR3 protein is CASSYPREGLYNEQFF.

V and J are TRBV29-1 and TRBJ2-7. CDR1 is SQVTM and CDR2 is ANQGSEA in the germline V gene. The CDR3 contains 14 residues. The CDR3 is CSVGYEGARYEQYF.

The V call is TRBV5-1, the J call TRBJ1-2; TCRdb lists TRBD1, though no DNA is available to test this call. Germline V lookup: CDR1 SGHRS, CDR2 YFSETQ. The CDR3 is 12 residues long. The CDR3 reads CASSVQGDGYTF. The entire variable domain, with the rest obtained from reference TRBV5-1 and TRBJ1-2, is as follows: KAGVTQTPRYLIKTRGQQVTLSCSPISGHRSVSWYQQTPGQGLQFLFEYFSETQRNKGNFPGRFSGRQFSNSRSEMNVSTLELGDSALYLCASSVQGDGYTFGSGTRLTVV.